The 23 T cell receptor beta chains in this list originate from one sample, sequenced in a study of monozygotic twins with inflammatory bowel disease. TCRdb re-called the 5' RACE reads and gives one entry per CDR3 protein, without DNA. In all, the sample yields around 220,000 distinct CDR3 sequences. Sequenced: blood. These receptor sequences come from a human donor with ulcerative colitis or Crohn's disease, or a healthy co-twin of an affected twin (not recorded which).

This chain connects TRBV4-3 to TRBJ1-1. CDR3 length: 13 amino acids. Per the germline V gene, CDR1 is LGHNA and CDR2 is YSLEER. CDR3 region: CASSQEEGTEAFF.

CDR3: CASSQLDRYTGELFF. V gene TRBV4-1 combines with J gene TRBJ2-2; TCRdb calls TRBD1, which cannot be checked without DNA. Per germline, CDR1 MGHRA and CDR2 YSYEKL. The CDR3 length is 15 residues.

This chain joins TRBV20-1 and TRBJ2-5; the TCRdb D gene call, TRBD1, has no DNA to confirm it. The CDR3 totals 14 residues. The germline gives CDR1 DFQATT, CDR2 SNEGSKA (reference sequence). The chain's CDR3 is CSASISAGGGTQYF.

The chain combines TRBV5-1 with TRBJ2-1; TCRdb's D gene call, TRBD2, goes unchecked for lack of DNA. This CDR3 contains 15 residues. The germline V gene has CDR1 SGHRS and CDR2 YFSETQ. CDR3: CASSLSGFEYNEQFF.

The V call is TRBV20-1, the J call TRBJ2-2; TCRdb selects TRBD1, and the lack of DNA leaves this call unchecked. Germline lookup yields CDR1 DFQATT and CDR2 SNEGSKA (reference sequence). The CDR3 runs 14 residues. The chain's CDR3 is CSAIPGGSTGELFF.

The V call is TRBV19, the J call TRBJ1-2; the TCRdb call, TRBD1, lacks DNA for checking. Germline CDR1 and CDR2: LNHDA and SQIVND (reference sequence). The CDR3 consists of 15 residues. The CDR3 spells CASSPDREDYYGYTF.

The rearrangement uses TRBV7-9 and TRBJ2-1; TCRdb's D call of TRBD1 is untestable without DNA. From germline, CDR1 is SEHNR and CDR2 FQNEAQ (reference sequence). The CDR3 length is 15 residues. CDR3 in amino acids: CASSLKGEPFNEQFF.

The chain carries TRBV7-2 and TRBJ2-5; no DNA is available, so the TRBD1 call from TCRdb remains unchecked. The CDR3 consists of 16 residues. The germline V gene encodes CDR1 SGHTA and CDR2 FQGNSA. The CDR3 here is CASSPTGTAIQETQYF.

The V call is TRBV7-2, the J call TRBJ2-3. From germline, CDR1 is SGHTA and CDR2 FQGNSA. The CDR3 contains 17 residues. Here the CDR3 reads CASSLAGFPSSTDTQYF. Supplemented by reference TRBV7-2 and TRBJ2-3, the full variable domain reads GAGVSQSPSNKVTEKGKDVELRCDPISGHTALYWYRQSLGQGLEFLIYFQGNSAPDKSGLPSDRFSAERTGGSVSTLTIQRTQQEDSAVYLCASSLAGFPSSTDTQYFGPGTRLTVL.

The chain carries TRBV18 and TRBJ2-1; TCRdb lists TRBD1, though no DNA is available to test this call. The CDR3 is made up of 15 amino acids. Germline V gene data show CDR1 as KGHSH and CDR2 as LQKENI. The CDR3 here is CASSPMASTDNEQFF.

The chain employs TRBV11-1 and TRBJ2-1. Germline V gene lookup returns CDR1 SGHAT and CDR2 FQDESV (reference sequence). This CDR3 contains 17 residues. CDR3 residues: CASSLGGRSSSYNEQFF.

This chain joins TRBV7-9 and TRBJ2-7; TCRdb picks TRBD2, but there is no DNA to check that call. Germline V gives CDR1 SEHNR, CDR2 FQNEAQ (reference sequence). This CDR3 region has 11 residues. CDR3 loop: CASRGDGEQYF.

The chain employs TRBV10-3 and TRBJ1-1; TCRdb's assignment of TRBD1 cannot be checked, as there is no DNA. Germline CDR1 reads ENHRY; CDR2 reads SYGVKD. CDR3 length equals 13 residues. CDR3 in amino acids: CATESDRGKEAFF.

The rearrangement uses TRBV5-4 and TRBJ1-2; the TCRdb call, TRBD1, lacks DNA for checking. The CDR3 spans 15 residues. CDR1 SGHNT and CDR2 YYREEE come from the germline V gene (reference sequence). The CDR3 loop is CASSLGDRDLGGYTF.

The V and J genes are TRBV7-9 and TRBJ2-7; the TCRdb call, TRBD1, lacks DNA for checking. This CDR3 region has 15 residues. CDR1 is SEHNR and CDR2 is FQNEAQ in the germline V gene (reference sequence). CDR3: CASSPGQGVSYEQYF.

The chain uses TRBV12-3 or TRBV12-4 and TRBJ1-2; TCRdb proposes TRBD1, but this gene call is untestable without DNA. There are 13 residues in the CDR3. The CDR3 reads CASSPTGTSGYTF.

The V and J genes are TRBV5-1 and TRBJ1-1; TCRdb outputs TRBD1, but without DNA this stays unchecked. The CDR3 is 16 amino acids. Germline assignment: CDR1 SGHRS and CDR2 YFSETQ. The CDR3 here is CASSRQGFQMNTEAFF. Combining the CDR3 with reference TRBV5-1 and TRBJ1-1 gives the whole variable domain KAGVTQTPRYLIKTRGQQVTLSCSPISGHRSVSWYQQTPGQGLQFLFEYFSETQRNKGNFPGRFSGRQFSNSRSEMNVSTLELGDSALYLCASSRQGFQMNTEAFFGQGTRLTVV.

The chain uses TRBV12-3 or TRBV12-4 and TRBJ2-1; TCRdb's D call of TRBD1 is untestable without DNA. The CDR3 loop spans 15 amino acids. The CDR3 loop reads CASRVQGYSYNEQFF.

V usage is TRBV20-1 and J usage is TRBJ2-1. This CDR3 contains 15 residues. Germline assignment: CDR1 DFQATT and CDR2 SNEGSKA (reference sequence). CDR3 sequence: CSVSLDGSSYNEQFF.

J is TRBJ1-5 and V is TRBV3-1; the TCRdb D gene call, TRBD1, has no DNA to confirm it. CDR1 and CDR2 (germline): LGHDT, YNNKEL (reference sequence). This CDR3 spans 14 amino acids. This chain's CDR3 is CASSHRGGGQPQHF.

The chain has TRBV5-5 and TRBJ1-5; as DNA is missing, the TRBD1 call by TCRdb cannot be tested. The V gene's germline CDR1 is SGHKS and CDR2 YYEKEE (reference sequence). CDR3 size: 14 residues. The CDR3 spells CASSLERGDQPQHF.

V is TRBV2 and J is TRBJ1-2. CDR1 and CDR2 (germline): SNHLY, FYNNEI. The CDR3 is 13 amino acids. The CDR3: CASSELVVGGYTF.

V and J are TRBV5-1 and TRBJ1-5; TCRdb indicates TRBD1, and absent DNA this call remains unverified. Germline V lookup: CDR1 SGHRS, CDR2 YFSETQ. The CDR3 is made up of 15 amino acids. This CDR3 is CASSQGQGSNQPQHF.